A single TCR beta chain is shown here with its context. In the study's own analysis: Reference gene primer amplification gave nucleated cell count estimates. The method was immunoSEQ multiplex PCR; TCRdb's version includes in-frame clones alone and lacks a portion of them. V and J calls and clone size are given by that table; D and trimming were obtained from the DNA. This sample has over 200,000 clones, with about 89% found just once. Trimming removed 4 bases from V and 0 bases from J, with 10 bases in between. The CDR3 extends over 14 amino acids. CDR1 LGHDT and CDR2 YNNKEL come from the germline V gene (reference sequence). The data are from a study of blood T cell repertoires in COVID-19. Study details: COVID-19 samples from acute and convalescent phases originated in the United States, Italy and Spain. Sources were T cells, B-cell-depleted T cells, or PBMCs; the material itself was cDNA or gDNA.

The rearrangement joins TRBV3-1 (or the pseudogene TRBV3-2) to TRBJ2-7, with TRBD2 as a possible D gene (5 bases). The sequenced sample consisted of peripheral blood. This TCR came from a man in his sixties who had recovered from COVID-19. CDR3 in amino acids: CASSPRGSSYEQYF. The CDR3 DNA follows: TGTGCCAGCAGCCCACGGGGAAGCTCCTACGAGCAGTACTTC.